These T cell receptor beta chains were read from a single sample in a study of blood T cell repertoires in COVID-19. Sequencing used immunoSEQ multiplex PCR; TCRdb keeps in-frame clones, though not all of them. The repertoire holds about half a million clones, with roughly 89% as singletons. What was sequenced was peripheral blood. The receptors originated from a man aged 18 to 29 with COVID-19, enrolled during active disease. CDR3s include the opening cysteine and the closing phenylalanine or tryptophan. D genes are given only for firm matches.

J gene: TRBJ2-6; V gene: TRBV27; D gene: NA; CDR3 DNA: TGTGCCAGCAGTGTGGGGGGAGAGGTGTTTGGGGCCAACGTCCTGACTTTC; CDR3 protein: CASSVGGEVFGANVLTF
J gene: TRBJ2-1; V gene: TRBV30; D gene: NA; CDR3 DNA: TGTGCCTGGAGTATGATTAGCTCCTACAATGAGCAGTTCTTC; CDR3 protein: CAWSMISSYNEQFF
J gene: TRBJ1-4; V gene: TRBV9; D gene: NA; CDR3 DNA: TGTGCCAGCAGCGTAGGAGACAGACGTGAAATACTGTTTTTT; CDR3 protein: CASSVGDRREILFF
J gene: TRBJ2-2; V gene: TRBV5-4; D gene: NA; CDR3 DNA: TGTGCCAGCAGCTTACAGGGCCCCGCCGGGGAGCTGTTTTTT; CDR3 protein: CASSLQGPAGELFF
J gene: TRBJ2-1; V gene: TRBV7-2; D gene: TRBD1; CDR3 DNA: TGTGCCAGCAGCCCACGAGCCGGACAGGGGGCAAGGTCTGAGCAGTTCTTC; CDR3 protein: CASSPRAGQGARSEQFF
J gene: TRBJ2-7; V gene: TRBV2; D gene: TRBD1; CDR3 DNA: TGTGCCAGCAGCAGGCAGGGGGCGAAGAACGAGCAGTACTTC; CDR3 protein: CASSRQGAKNEQYF
J gene: TRBJ1-1; V gene: TRBV7-9; D gene: TRBD1; CDR3 DNA: TGTGCCAGCAGATCCGGACAGGGGGCAAGGGGTACTGAAGCTTTCTTT; CDR3 protein: CASRSGQGARGTEAFF
J gene: TRBJ2-1; V gene: TRBV5-1; D gene: TRBD2; CDR3 DNA: TGCGCCAGCAGCTTGGCCGCCGGGACTAGGGGGGATGAGCAGTTCTTC; CDR3 protein: CASSLAAGTRGDEQFF
J gene: TRBJ2-7; V gene: TRBV7-2; D gene: TRBD1; CDR3 DNA: TGTGCCAGCAGCTCGCGGACAGGGCCCTCCTACGAGCAGTACTTC; CDR3 protein: CASSSRTGPSYEQYF
J gene: TRBJ2-7; V gene: TRBV24-1; D gene: NA; CDR3 DNA: TGTGCCACCAGTGATGGGAGGGGGGAGCAGTACTTC; CDR3 protein: CATSDGRGEQYF
J gene: TRBJ2-3; V gene: TRBV19; D gene: NA; CDR3 DNA: TGTGCCAGTAGTATCCTTGGAGGTAGCACAGATACGCAGTATTTT; CDR3 protein: CASSILGGSTDTQYF
J gene: TRBJ2-5; V gene: TRBV12-5; D gene: NA; CDR3 DNA: TGTGCTAGTGGCAGAGAGACCCAGTACTTC; CDR3 protein: CASGRETQYF
J gene: TRBJ2-1; V gene: TRBV7-2; D gene: NA; CDR3 DNA: TGTGCCAGCAGCTTAGTACGGGGTCGGGACTCCTACAATGAGCAGTTCTTC; CDR3 protein: CASSLVRGRDSYNEQFF
J gene: TRBJ1-1; V gene: TRBV10-2; D gene: NA; CDR3 DNA: TGCGCCAGCAGTGTTGGGCAAAACACTGAAGCTTTCTTT; CDR3 protein: CASSVGQNTEAFF
J gene: TRBJ2-7; V gene: TRBV5-1; D gene: NA; CDR3 DNA: TGCGCCAGCAGCTTGGTTGCGGATTCCTACGAGCAGTACTTC; CDR3 protein: CASSLVADSYEQYF
J gene: TRBJ1-5; V gene: TRBV24-1; D gene: TRBD1; CDR3 DNA: TGTGCCACCAGTGATACCGGGACAGGGAGGTTTCAGCCCCAGCATTTT; CDR3 protein: CATSDTGTGRFQPQHF